This is a list of T cell receptor beta chains from one sample in a study of read filtering for tumor transcriptome and immune sequencing. TCRdb re-derived calls from the reads in MiXCR, one entry per CDR3 protein. In the table there are approximately 150,000 distinct CDR3 sequences, roughly an eighth of which are singletons. Sequenced: a population of CD138-negative cells sorted from bone marrow. The receptor set was obtained from a donor at least 40 years old with multiple myeloma. The CDR3 runs from the conserved cysteine through the conserved F or W. D genes are given only for firm matches. Size values are once, few and many counts, or a class for expanded clones, and some rows have none.

v_gene: TRBV4-1
d_gene: NA
abundance: few
j_gene: TRBJ1-5
CDR3aa: CASSQDSGVFNQPQHF
CDR3nt: TGCGCCAGCAGCCAAGACTCAGGGGTCTTCAATCAGCCCCAGCATTTT

v_gene: TRBV7-2
d_gene: NA
abundance: NA
j_gene: TRBJ2-1
CDR3aa: CASTGTLAYNEQFF
CDR3nt: TGTGCCAGCACCGGGACTTTGGCCTACAATGAGCAGTTCTTC

v_gene: TRBV19
d_gene: NA
abundance: NA
j_gene: TRBJ2-1
CDR3aa: CASSIRLEDEQFF
CDR3nt: TGTGCCAGTAGTATTCGGCTGGAGGATGAGCAGTTCTTC

v_gene: TRBV29-1
d_gene: NA
abundance: NA
j_gene: TRBJ2-3
CDR3aa: CSVDMVKIITDTQYF
CDR3nt: TGCAGCGTTGACATGGTAAAGATTATAACAGATACGCAGTATTTT

v_gene: TRBV4-1
d_gene: TRBD1
abundance: many
j_gene: TRBJ2-2
CDR3aa: CASSQGPGGNTGELFF
CDR3nt: TGCGCCAGCAGCCAAGGCCCAGGGGGGAACACCGGGGAGCTGTTTTTT

v_gene: TRBV6-2/TRBV6-3
d_gene: TRBD2
abundance: few
j_gene: TRBJ2-5
CDR3aa: CASSYLGLAQETQYF
CDR3nt: TGTGCCAGCAGTTACTTGGGACTAGCGCAAGAGACCCAGTACTTC

v_gene: TRBV18
d_gene: NA
abundance: many
j_gene: TRBJ2-4
CDR3aa: CASSFEENIQYF
CDR3nt: TGTGCCAGCTCATTTGAGGAAAACATTCAGTACTTC

v_gene: TRBV10-2
d_gene: TRBD2
abundance: many
j_gene: TRBJ2-1
CDR3aa: CARPTSGRAVEQFF
CDR3nt: TGCGCCAGGCCGACTAGCGGGAGGGCCGTTGAGCAGTTCTTC

v_gene: TRBV6-6
d_gene: NA
abundance: many
j_gene: TRBJ2-2
CDR3aa: CASSTLAWESESGELFF
CDR3nt: TGTGCCAGCAGTACCTTAGCTTGGGAGTCTGAATCCGGGGAGCTGTTTTTT

v_gene: TRBV6-5
d_gene: NA
abundance: NA
j_gene: TRBJ1-1
CDR3aa: CASSRHRGPLNAEAFF
CDR3nt: TGCGCCAGCAGTCGACACCGAGGACCTCTTAATGCTGAAGCTTTCTTT

v_gene: TRBV5-6
d_gene: TRBD2
abundance: many
j_gene: TRBJ2-1
CDR3aa: CASSFTSGISYNEQFF
CDR3nt: TGTGCCAGCAGCTTCACTAGCGGGATCTCCTACAATGAGCAGTTCTTC

v_gene: TRBV6-5
d_gene: TRBD2
abundance: many
j_gene: TRBJ2-7
CDR3aa: CASTPSGRGYEQYF
CDR3nt: TGTGCCAGTACCCCGAGCGGGAGAGGGTACGAGCAGTACTTC

v_gene: TRBV7-9
d_gene: NA
abundance: many
j_gene: TRBJ2-1
CDR3aa: CASAKASSYNEQFF
CDR3nt: TGTGCCAGCGCTAAGGCCTCCTCCTACAATGAGCAGTTCTTC

v_gene: TRBV7-9
d_gene: TRBD2
abundance: few
j_gene: TRBJ2-5
CDR3aa: CASSISGRASSRETQYF
CDR3nt: TGTGCCAGCAGCATTAGCGGGAGGGCCTCTTCTCGAGAGACCCAGTACTTC

v_gene: TRBV6-2/TRBV6-3
d_gene: NA
abundance: many
j_gene: TRBJ1-1
CDR3aa: CASTRGTEAFF
CDR3nt: TGTGCCAGCACCAGAGGGACTGAAGCTTTCTTT

v_gene: TRBV4-1
d_gene: NA
abundance: many
j_gene: TRBJ2-1
CDR3aa: CASSQGGGRVYNEQFF
CDR3nt: TGCGCCAGCAGCCAAGGTGGGGGCAGAGTCTACAATGAGCAGTTCTTC

v_gene: TRBV7-9
d_gene: TRBD1
abundance: many
j_gene: TRBJ2-5
CDR3aa: CASSSTGPETQYF
CDR3nt: TGTGCCAGCAGCTCGACAGGGCCAGAGACCCAGTACTTC

v_gene: TRBV5-1
d_gene: TRBD2
abundance: NA
j_gene: TRBJ2-7
CDR3aa: CASSARGGESYEQYF
CDR3nt: TGCGCCAGCAGCGCCCGCGGGGGTGAGTCATACGAGCAGTACTTC

v_gene: TRBV19
d_gene: NA
abundance: many
j_gene: TRBJ2-7
CDR3aa: CASSLKRAISYEQYF
CDR3nt: TGTGCCAGTAGTCTCAAGCGGGCCATCTCCTACGAGCAGTACTTC

v_gene: TRBV7-2
d_gene: NA
abundance: many
j_gene: TRBJ2-7
CDR3aa: CASSFSRDTSSREQYF
CDR3nt: TGTGCCAGCAGCTTCAGCCGGGACACGTCAAGTCGAGAGCAGTACTTC

v_gene: TRBV19
d_gene: NA
abundance: many
j_gene: TRBJ2-3
CDR3aa: CASSIYGLTDTQYF
CDR3nt: TGTGCCAGTAGTATTTATGGCCTCACAGATACGCAGTATTTT

v_gene: TRBV12-3/TRBV12-4
d_gene: NA
abundance: NA
j_gene: TRBJ2-3
CDR3aa: CASRTRDTQYF
CDR3nt: TGTGCCAGCAGAACTAGAGATACGCAGTATTTT

v_gene: TRBV3-1
d_gene: NA
abundance: NA
j_gene: TRBJ1-5
CDR3aa: CASSPTPGPSEPQHF
CDR3nt: TGTGCCAGCAGCCCAACTCCGGGACCCTCGGAGCCCCAGCATTTT

v_gene: TRBV12-3/TRBV12-4
d_gene: NA
abundance: many
j_gene: TRBJ2-1
CDR3aa: CASSANEQFF
CDR3nt: TGTGCCAGCAGTGCCAATGAGCAGTTCTTC

v_gene: TRBV6-5
d_gene: NA
abundance: many
j_gene: TRBJ2-2
CDR3aa: CASRLTGTNTGELFF
CDR3nt: TGTGCCAGCAGATTAACAGGGACGAACACCGGGGAGCTGTTTTTT

v_gene: TRBV7-2
d_gene: NA
abundance: many
j_gene: TRBJ2-3
CDR3aa: CASSPRTVTDTQYF
CDR3nt: TGTGCCAGCAGCCCTCGGACAGTCACAGATACGCAGTATTTT

v_gene: TRBV4-1
d_gene: TRBD2
abundance: NA
j_gene: TRBJ2-7
CDR3aa: CASSRTSGSMYEQYF
CDR3nt: TGCGCCAGCAGCCGCACTAGCGGGAGCATGTACGAGCAGTACTTC

v_gene: TRBV30
d_gene: NA
abundance: many
j_gene: TRBJ1-1
CDR3aa: CAWRTPGRATEAFF
CDR3nt: TGTGCCTGGAGGACCCCCGGCAGGGCGACTGAAGCTTTCTTT

v_gene: TRBV10-1
d_gene: NA
abundance: many
j_gene: TRBJ2-1
CDR3aa: CASSESVSEQFF
CDR3nt: TGCGCCAGCAGTGAGTCCGTCTCTGAGCAGTTCTTC

v_gene: TRBV20-1
d_gene: TRBD2
abundance: many
j_gene: TRBJ2-1
CDR3aa: CSASELAGGYNEQFF
CDR3nt: TGCAGTGCTTCCGAACTAGCGGGAGGATACAATGAGCAGTTCTTC

v_gene: TRBV2
d_gene: TRBD1
abundance: few
j_gene: TRBJ1-1
CDR3aa: CASRPDRAPEAFF
CDR3nt: TGTGCCAGCAGACCGGACAGGGCTCCTGAAGCTTTCTTT

v_gene: TRBV7-9
d_gene: NA
abundance: many
j_gene: TRBJ2-1
CDR3aa: CASSPRRSSIYNEQFF
CDR3nt: TGTGCCAGCAGCCCCCGGAGGAGTTCGATCTACAATGAGCAGTTCTTC

v_gene: TRBV28
d_gene: TRBD1
abundance: few
j_gene: TRBJ1-5
CDR3aa: CASSPVGQYTWGPNQPQHF
CDR3nt: TGTGCCAGCAGCCCAGTGGGACAGTACACCTGGGGCCCCAATCAGCCCCAGCATTTT

v_gene: TRBV20-1
d_gene: NA
abundance: NA
j_gene: TRBJ2-3
CDR3aa: CSATAGLGTDTQYF
CDR3nt: TGCAGTGCTACTGCGGGACTCGGCACAGATACGCAGTATTTT

v_gene: TRBV5-1
d_gene: NA
abundance: many
j_gene: TRBJ1-1
CDR3aa: CASSLNSLNTEAFF
CDR3nt: TGCGCCAGCAGCTTAAACAGCCTGAACACTGAAGCTTTCTTT

v_gene: TRBV24-1
d_gene: TRBD1
abundance: many
j_gene: TRBJ2-3
CDR3aa: CATSDWGQSTDTQYF
CDR3nt: TGTGCCACCAGTGATTGGGGACAGTCCACAGATACGCAGTATTTT

v_gene: TRBV18
d_gene: NA
abundance: many
j_gene: TRBJ2-1
CDR3aa: CASSPRGPGSYNEQFF
CDR3nt: TGTGCCAGCTCACCGCGGGGGCCCGGGTCCTACAATGAGCAGTTCTTC

v_gene: TRBV20-1
d_gene: TRBD2
abundance: many
j_gene: TRBJ2-5
CDR3aa: CSARDLRLAGETQYF
CDR3nt: TGCAGTGCTAGAGATCTACGTCTAGCGGGAGAGACCCAGTACTTC

v_gene: TRBV14
d_gene: NA
abundance: few
j_gene: TRBJ2-4
CDR3aa: CASSQGLRNIQYF
CDR3nt: TGTGCCAGCAGCCAAGGGCTGAGAAACATTCAGTACTTC

v_gene: TRBV6-6
d_gene: NA
abundance: NA
j_gene: TRBJ2-5
CDR3aa: CASTGYQETQYF
CDR3nt: TGTGCTTCAACGGGGTACCAAGAGACCCAGTACTTC

v_gene: TRBV4-1
d_gene: TRBD1
abundance: many
j_gene: TRBJ1-1
CDR3aa: CASSQRGTGVGLATEAFF
CDR3nt: TGCGCCAGCAGCCAAAGAGGGACAGGGGTCGGATTGGCCACTGAAGCTTTCTTT

v_gene: TRBV6-5
d_gene: NA
abundance: many
j_gene: TRBJ1-1
CDR3aa: CASSYGWNFDTEAFF
CDR3nt: TGTGCCAGCAGTTACGGTTGGAATTTCGACACTGAAGCTTTCTTT

v_gene: TRBV20-1
d_gene: NA
abundance: NA
j_gene: TRBJ2-3
CDR3aa: CSARDPGPDTQYF
CDR3nt: TGCAGTGCTAGAGATCCGGGGCCGGATACGCAGTATTTT

v_gene: TRBV20-1
d_gene: NA
abundance: NA
j_gene: TRBJ2-7
CDR3aa: CSASYQTPPFRGVYEQYF
CDR3nt: TGCAGTGCTAGTTATCAGACACCCCCTTTCCGAGGGGTCTACGAGCAGTACTTC

v_gene: TRBV29-1
d_gene: NA
abundance: many
j_gene: TRBJ1-1
CDR3aa: CSVGSGDTEAFF
CDR3nt: TGCAGCGTTGGTAGTGGTGACACTGAAGCTTTCTTT

v_gene: TRBV7-6
d_gene: TRBD2
abundance: NA
j_gene: TRBJ2-1
CDR3aa: CASSLEVDRGLALGLARNNEQFF
CDR3nt: TGTGCCAGCAGCTTAGAGGTAGACAGAGGACTAGCTTTGGGGTTGGCCCGGAACAATGAGCAGTTCTTC

v_gene: TRBV4-1
d_gene: NA
abundance: NA
j_gene: TRBJ2-2
CDR3aa: CASSQRGDPGAGELFF
CDR3nt: TGCGCCAGCAGCCAAAGGGGGGACCCCGGGGCCGGGGAGCTGTTTTTT

v_gene: TRBV6-6
d_gene: NA
abundance: many
j_gene: TRBJ2-3
CDR3aa: CASSYHSSTDTQYF
CDR3nt: TGTGCCAGCAGTTACCACTCAAGCACAGATACGCAGTATTTT

v_gene: TRBV19
d_gene: NA
abundance: many
j_gene: TRBJ2-6
CDR3aa: CASGASGANVLTF
CDR3nt: TGTGCCAGTGGGGCCTCTGGGGCCAACGTCCTGACTTTC

v_gene: TRBV24-1
d_gene: NA
abundance: NA
j_gene: TRBJ2-1
CDR3aa: CAIGTFADGEQFF
CDR3nt: TGTGCCATAGGGACTTTCGCCGACGGTGAGCAGTTCTTC

v_gene: TRBV27
d_gene: TRBD2
abundance: NA
j_gene: TRBJ2-3
CDR3aa: CASRTQVASGRHTQYF
CDR3nt: TGTGCCAGCAGAACTCAGGTGGCTAGCGGGAGACATACGCAGTATTTT

v_gene: TRBV7-3
d_gene: NA
abundance: many
j_gene: TRBJ2-2
CDR3aa: CASSLMGGAHGELFF
CDR3nt: TGTGCCAGCAGCCTCATGGGGGGCGCCCACGGGGAGCTGTTTTTT

v_gene: TRBV11-3
d_gene: NA
abundance: many
j_gene: TRBJ1-1
CDR3aa: CASSLSRRQADGAFF
CDR3nt: TGTGCCAGCAGCTTAAGCCGAAGACAGGCTGATGGGGCTTTCTTT